The T cell receptor beta chain under discussion was sequenced for a study of CD8 T cells in Susac syndrome. The CDR3 sequence is 16 residues long. From germline, CDR1 is KGHDR and CDR2 SFDVKD. J lost 4 bases, V lost 3 bases, and 7 bases had no gene match. Random hexamers served to reverse transcribe roughly 0.45 to 1 ug RNA. One entry per CDR3 protein results from TCRdb running MiXCR on the immunoSEQ multiplex PCR reads. Of around 200,000 distinct CDR3 sequences in the sample, approximately 95% were seen once. This chain links TRBV24-1 with TRBJ2-5, with 10 bases identical to TRBD2. The receptor was derived from a human donor in good health. What was sequenced was CD4+ T cells from PBMCs. The CDR3 loop reads CATSDAGRTSGETQYF. The CDR3 DNA is TGTGCCACCAGTGATGCGGGCAGGACTAGCGGAGAGACCCAGTACTTC.